This TCR beta chain was observed in a study of blood T cell repertoires in COVID-19. Study-wide background: Acute and convalescent COVID-19 samples came from the United States, Italy and Spain.

The CDR3 contains 16 residues. Looked up from germline, CDR1 is SNHLY and CDR2 is FYNNEI. V was pared by 2 bases and J by 2 bases, with 6 bases of the junction left unmatched. Some clones are missing from TCRdb's copy, which holds only in-frame ones; the method was immunoSEQ multiplex PCR. This table has over 90,000 clones, about 90% appearing once. V is TRBV2 and J is TRBJ2-5; 9 bases line up with TRBD2. Sequenced material: peripheral blood. The receptor was isolated from a human donor in a cohort sampled during active COVID-19. The CDR3 nucleotides read TGTGCCAGCAGTGAAATGAGCGGGGGGCCACAAGAGACCCAGTACTTC. Translated, it gives CASSEMSGGPQETQYF.